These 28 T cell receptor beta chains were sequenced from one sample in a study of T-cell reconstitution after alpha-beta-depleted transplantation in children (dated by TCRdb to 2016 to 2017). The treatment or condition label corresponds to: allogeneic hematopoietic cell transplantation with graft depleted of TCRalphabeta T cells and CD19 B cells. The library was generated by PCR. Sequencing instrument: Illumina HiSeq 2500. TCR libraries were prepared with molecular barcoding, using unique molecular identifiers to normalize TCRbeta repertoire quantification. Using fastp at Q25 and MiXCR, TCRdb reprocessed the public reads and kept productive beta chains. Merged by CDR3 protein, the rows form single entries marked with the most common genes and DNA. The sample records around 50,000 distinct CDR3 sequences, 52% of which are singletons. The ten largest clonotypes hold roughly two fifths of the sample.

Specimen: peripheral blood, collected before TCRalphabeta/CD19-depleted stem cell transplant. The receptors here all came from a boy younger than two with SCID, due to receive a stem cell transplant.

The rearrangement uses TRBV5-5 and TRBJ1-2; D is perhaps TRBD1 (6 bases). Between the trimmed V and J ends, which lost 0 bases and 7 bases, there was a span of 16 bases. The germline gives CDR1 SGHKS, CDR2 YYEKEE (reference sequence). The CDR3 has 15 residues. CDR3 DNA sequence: TGTGCCAGCAGCTTGGCCGGCAAACAGGGCCGTGGCTACACCTTC. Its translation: CASSLAGKQGRGYTF.

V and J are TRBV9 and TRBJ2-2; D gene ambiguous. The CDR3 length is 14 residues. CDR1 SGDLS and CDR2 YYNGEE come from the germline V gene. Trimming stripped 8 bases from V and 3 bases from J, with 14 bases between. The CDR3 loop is CASTRTRYTGELFF. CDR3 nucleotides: TGTGCCAGTACCCGAACCAGGTACACCGGGGAGCTGTTTTTT.

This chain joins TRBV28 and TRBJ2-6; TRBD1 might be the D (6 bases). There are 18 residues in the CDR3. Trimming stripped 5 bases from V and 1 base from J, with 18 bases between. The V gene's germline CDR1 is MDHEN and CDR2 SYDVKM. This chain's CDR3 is CASSEGQRNPSGANVLTF. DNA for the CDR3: TGTGCCAGCAGTGAGGGACAACGGAATCCATCTGGGGCCAACGTCCTGACTTTC.

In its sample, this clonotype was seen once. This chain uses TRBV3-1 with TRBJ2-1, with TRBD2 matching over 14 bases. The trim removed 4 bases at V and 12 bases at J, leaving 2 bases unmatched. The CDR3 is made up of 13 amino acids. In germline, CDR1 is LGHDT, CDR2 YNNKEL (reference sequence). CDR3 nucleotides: TGTGCCAGCAGCCCAGGGACTAGCGGGGGGCAGTTCTTC. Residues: CASSPGTSGGQFF.

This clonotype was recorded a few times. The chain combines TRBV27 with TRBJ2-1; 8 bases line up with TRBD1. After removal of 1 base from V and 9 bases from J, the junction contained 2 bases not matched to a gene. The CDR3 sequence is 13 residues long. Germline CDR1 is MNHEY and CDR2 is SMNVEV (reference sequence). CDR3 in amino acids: CASSLFDRGEQFF. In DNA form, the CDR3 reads TGTGCCAGCAGTTTATTTGACAGGGGTGAGCAGTTCTTC.

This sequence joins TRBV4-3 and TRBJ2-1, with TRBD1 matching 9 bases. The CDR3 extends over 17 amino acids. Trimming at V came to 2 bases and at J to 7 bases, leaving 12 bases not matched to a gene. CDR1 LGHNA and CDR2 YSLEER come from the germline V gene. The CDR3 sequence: CASSQRAASDRGNEQFF. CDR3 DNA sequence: TGCGCCAGCAGCCAACGCGCGGCATCGGACAGGGGTAATGAGCAGTTCTTC.

CDR3 nucleotides: TGTGCCAGCAGCCATACCGGGACTAGCGACACAGATACGCAGTATTTT. This translates into CASSHTGTSDTDTQYF. The gene calls are TRBV4-2 and TRBJ2-3, with 10 nucleotides matching TRBD2. This CDR3 region has 16 residues. Germline V gene sequence: CDR1 LGHNA, CDR2 YNFKEQ. Germline trimming cut 3 bases from V and 2 bases from J; bases unmatched to any gene: 5.

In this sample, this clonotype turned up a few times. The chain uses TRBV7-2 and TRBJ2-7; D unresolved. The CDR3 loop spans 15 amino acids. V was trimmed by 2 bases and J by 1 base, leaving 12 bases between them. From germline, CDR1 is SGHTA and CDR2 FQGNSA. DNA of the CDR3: TGTGCCAGCAGCTTAAGCCGTGGCGGATCCTACGAGCAGTACTTC. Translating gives CASSLSRGGSYEQYF.

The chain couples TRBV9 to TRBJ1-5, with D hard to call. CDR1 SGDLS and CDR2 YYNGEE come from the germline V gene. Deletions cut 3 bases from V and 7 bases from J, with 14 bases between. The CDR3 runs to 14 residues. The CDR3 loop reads CASSASSGPQPQHF. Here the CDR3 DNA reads TGTGCCAGCAGCGCATCCTCCGGGCCCCAGCCCCAGCATTTT. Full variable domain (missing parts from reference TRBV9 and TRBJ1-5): DSGVTQTPKHLITATGQRVTLRCSPRSGDLSVYWYQQSLDQGLQFLIQYYNGEERAKGNILERFSAQQFPDLHSELNLSSLELGDSALYFCASSASSGPQPQHFGDGTRLSIL.

CDR3 DNA: TGCAGTGCTAGAGATCCGTCTCCGGGAGAGACCCAGTACTTC. Its protein product is CSARDPSPGETQYF. V and J are TRBV20-1 and TRBJ2-5; D not resolved. Per germline, CDR1 DFQATT and CDR2 SNEGSKA (reference sequence). The CDR3 has 14 amino acids. Trimming pared 0 bases from V and 4 bases from J, leaving 12 bases between.

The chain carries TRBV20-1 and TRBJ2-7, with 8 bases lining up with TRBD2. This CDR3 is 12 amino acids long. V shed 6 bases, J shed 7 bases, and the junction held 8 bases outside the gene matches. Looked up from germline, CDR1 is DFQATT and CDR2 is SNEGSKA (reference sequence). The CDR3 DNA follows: TGCAGTGCGTGGACTAGCCTCGGGGAGCAGTACTTC. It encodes CSAWTSLGEQYF.

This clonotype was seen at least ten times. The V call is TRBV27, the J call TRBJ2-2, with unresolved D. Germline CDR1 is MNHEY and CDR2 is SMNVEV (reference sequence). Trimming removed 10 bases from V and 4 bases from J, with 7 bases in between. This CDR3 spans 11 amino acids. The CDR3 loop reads CATESTGELFF. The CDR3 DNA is TGTGCCACTGAGAGCACCGGGGAGCTGTTTTTT.

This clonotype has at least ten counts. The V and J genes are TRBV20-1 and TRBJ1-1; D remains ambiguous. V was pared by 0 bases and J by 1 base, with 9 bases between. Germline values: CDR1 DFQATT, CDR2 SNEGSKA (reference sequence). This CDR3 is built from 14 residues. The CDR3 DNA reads TGCAGTGCTAGAGACTTTGGAGGGAACACTGAAGCTTTCTTT. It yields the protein CSARDFGGNTEAFF.

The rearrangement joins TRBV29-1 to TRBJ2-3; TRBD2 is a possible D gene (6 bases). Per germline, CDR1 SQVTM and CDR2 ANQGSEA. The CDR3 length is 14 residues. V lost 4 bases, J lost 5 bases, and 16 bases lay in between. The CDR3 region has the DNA TGCAGCGTTGCCCCTACGGGGGTAGGAGATACGCAGTATTTT. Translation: CSVAPTGVGDTQYF.

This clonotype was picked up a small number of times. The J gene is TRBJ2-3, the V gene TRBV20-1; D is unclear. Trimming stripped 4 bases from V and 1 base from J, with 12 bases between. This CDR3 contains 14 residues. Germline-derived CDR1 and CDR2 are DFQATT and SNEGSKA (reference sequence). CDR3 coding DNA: TGCAGTGCTATCGCGCCAAGCGGCACAGATACGCAGTATTTT. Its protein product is CSAIAPSGTDTQYF.

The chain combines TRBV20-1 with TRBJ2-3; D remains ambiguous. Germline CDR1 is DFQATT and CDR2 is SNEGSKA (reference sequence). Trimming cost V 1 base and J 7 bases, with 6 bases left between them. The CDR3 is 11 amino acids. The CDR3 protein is CSARGVHTQYF. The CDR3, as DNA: TGCAGTGCTAGAGGCGTACATACGCAGTATTTT.

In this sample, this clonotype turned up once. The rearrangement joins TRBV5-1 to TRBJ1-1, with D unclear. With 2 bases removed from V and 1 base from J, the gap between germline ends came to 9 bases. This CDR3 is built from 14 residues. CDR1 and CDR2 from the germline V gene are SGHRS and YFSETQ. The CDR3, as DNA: TGCGCCAGCAGCTTCCAGGCGTCGAACACTGAAGCTTTCTTT. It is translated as CASSFQASNTEAFF.

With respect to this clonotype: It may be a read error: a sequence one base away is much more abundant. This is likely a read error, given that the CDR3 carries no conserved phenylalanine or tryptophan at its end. CDR3 sequence (DNA): TGTGCCAGCAGTGAAGGCCCTGGGAATCAGCCCCAGCATCTT. Protein product: CASSEGPGNQPQHL. The V call is TRBV6-1, the J call TRBJ1-5; no clear D. Trimming removed 1 base at V and 4 bases at J, with 8 bases between. CDR1 MNHNS and CDR2 SASEGT come from the germline V gene. The CDR3 length is 14 residues.

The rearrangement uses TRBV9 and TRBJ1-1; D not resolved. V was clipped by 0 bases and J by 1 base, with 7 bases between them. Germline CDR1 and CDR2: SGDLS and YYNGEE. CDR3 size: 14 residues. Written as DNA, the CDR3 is TGTGCCAGCAGCGTAGGTCGGGGGAACACTGAAGCTTTCTTT. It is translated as CASSVGRGNTEAFF.

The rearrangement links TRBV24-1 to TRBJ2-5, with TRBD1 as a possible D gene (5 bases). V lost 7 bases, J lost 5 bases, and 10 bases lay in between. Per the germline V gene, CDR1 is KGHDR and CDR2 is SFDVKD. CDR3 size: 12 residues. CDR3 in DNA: TGTGCCACCAGACAGGTGGGGGAGACCCAGTACTTC. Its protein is CATRQVGETQYF.

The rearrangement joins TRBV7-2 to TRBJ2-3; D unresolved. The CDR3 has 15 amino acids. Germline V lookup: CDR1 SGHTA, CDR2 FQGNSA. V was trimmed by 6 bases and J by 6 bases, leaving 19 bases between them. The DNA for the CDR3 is TGTGCCAGCAGTAATAGTGGGCAAACGGTGGATACGCAGTATTTT. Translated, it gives CASSNSGQTVDTQYF. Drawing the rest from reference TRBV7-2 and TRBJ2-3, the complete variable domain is GAGVSQSPSNKVTEKGKDVELRCDPISGHTALYWYRQSLGQGLEFLIYFQGNSAPDKSGLPSDRFSAERTGGSVSTLTIQRTQQEDSAVYLCASSNSGQTVDTQYFGPGTRLTVL.

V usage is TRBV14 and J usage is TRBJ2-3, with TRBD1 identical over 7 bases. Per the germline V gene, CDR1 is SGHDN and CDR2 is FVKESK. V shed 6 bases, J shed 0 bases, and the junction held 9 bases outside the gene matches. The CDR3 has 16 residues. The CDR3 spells CASREGAGPSTDTQYF. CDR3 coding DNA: TGTGCCAGCAGAGAGGGGGCGGGCCCTAGCACAGATACGCAGTATTTT.

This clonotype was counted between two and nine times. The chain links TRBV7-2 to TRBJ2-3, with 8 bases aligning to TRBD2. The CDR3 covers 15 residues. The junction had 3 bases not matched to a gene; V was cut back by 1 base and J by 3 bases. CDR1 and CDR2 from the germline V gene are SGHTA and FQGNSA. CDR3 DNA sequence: TGTGCCAGCAGCTTAGATGCGGGGGGAACAGATACGCAGTATTTT. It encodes CASSLDAGGTDTQYF.

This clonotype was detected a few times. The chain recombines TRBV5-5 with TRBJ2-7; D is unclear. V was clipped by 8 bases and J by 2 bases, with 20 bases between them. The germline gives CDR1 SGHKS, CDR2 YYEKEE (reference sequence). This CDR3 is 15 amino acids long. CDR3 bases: TGTGCCAGGGGCCCTGGGCCGGGCCCGACCTACGAGCAGTACTTC. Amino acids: CARGPGPGPTYEQYF.

DNA of the CDR3: TGTGCCATCAGTGAGTCGAGGGGTGAGCAGTTCTTC. Translated, it gives CAISESRGEQFF. V and J are TRBV10-3 and TRBJ2-1, with D perhaps assigned TRBD1 or TRBD2 (5 bases each). This CDR3 contains 12 residues. The ends were cut back, 0 bases at V and 9 bases at J, with 6 bases in the middle. Germline V gives CDR1 ENHRY, CDR2 SYGVKD.

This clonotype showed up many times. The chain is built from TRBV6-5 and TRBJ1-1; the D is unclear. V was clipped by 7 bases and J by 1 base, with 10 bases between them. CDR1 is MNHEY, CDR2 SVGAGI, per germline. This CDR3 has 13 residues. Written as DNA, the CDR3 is TGTGCCAGCACCCTGGCCGGGAACACTGAAGCTTTCTTT. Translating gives CASTLAGNTEAFF.

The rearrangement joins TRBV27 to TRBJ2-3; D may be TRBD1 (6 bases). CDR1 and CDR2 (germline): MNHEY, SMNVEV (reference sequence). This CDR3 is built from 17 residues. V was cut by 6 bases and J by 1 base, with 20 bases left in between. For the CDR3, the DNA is TGTGCCAGCAGGGCAGGGGTACGCTCTGTGGGCACAGATACGCAGTATTTT. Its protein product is CASRAGVRSVGTDTQYF.

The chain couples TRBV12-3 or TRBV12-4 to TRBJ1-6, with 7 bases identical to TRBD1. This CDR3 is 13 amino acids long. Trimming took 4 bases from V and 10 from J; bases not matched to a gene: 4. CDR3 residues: CASSSLQGSPLHF. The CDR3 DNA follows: TGTGCCAGCAGTTCCTTACAGGGGTCACCCCTCCACTTT.